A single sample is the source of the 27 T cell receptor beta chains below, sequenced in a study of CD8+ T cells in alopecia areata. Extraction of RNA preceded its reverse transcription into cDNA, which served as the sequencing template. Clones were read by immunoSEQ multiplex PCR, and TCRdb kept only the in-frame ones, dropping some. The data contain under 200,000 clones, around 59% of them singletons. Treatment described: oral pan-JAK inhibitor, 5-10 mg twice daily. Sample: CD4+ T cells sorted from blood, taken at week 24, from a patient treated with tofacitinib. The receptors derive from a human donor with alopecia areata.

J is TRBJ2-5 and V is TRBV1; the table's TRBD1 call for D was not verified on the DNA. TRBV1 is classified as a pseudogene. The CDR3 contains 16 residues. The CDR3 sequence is CTSSQDKGKYQETQYF. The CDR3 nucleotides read TGCACCAGCAGCCAAGATAAGGGGAAGTATCAAGAGACCCAGTACTTC.

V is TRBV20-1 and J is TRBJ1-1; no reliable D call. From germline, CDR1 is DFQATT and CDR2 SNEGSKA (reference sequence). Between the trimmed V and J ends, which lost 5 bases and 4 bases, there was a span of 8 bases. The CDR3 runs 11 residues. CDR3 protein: CSAVPITEAFF. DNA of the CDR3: TGCAGTGCTGTGCCGATCACTGAAGCTTTCTTT.

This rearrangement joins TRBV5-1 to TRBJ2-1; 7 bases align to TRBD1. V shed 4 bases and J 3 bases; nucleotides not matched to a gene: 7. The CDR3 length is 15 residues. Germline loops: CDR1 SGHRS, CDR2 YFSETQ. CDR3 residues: CASSRLTGDYNEQFF. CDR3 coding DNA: TGCGCCAGCAGCCGCCTTACAGGGGACTACAATGAGCAGTTCTTC.

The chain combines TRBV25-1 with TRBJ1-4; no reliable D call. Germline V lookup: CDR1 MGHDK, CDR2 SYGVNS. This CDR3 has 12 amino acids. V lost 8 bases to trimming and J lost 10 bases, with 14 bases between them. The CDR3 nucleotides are TGTGCCAGCCTTCAAGGGAGCGGAAAACTGTTTTTT. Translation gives CASLQGSGKLFF.

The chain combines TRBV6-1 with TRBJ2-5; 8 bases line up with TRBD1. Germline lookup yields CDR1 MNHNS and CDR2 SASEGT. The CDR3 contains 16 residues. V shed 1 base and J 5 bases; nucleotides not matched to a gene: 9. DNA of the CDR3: TGTGCCAGCAGTGAAGGAGGGACAGGACGTCGGGAGACCCAGTACTTC. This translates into CASSEGGTGRRETQYF.

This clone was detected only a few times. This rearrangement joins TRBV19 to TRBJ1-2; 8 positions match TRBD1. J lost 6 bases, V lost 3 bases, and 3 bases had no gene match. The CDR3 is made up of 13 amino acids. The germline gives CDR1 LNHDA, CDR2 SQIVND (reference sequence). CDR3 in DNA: TGTGCCAGTAGTATCGGACAGGGTAATGGCTACACCTTC. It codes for CASSIGQGNGYTF.

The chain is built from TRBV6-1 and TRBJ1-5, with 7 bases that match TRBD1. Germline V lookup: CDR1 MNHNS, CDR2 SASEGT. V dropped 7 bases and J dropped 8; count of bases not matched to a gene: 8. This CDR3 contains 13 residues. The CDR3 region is CASTQGVVEPQHF. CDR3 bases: TGTGCCAGCACCCAGGGGGTCGTGGAGCCCCAGCATTTT.

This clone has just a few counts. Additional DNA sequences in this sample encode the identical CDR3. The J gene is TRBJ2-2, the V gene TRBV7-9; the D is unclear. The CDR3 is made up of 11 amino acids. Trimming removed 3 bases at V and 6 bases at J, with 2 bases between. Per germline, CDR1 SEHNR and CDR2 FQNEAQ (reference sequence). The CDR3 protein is CASSFPGELFF. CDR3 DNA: TGTGCCAGCAGCTTTCCCGGGGAGCTGTTTTTT.

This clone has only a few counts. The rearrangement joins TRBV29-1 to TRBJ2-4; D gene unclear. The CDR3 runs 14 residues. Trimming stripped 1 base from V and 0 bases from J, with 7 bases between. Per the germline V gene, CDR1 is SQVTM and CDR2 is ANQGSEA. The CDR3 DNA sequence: TGCAGCGTTGAAGGGGTATTAGCCAAAAACATTCAGTACTTC. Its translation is CSVEGVLAKNIQYF.

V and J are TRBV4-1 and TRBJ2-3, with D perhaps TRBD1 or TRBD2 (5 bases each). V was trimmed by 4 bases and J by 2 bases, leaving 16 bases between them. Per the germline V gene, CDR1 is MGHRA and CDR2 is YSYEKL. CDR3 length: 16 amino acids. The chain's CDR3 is CASSPLGTYPTDTQYF. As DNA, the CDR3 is TGCGCCAGCAGCCCTCTAGGGACCTATCCCACAGATACGCAGTATTTT.

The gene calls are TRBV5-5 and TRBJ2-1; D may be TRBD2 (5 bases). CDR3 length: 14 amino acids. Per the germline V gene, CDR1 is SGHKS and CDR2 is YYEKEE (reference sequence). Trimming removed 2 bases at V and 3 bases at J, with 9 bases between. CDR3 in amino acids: CASSLLGDYNEQFF. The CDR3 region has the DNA TGTGCCAGCAGCTTACTCGGGGACTACAATGAGCAGTTCTTC.

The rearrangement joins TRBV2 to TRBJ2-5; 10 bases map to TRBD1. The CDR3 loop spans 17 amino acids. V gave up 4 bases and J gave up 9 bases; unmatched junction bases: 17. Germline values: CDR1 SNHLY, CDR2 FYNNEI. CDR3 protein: CASSGGNGTGAWRSQYF. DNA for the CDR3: TGTGCCAGCAGTGGGGGGAACGGGACAGGGGCTTGGAGGTCCCAGTACTTC.

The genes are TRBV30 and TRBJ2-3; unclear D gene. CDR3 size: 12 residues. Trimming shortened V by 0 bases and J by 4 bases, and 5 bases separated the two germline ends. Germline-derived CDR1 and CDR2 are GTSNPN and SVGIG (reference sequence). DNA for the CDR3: TGTGCCTGGAGTGTAATGTCAGATACGCAGTATTTT. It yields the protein CAWSVMSDTQYF.

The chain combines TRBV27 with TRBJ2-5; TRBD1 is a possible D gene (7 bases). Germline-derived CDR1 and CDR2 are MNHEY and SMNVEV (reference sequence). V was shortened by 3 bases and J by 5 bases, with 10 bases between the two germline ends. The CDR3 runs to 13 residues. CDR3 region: CASSFAGQETQYF. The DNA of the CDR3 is TGTGCCAGCAGTTTCGCGGGACAGGAGACCCAGTACTTC.

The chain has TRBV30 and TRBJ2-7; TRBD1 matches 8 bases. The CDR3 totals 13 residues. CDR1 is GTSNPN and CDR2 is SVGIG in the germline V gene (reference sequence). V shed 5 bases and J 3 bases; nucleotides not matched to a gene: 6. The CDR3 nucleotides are TGTGCCTGGGCCGTTGACAGGGGCTACGAGCAGTACTTC. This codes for CAWAVDRGYEQYF.

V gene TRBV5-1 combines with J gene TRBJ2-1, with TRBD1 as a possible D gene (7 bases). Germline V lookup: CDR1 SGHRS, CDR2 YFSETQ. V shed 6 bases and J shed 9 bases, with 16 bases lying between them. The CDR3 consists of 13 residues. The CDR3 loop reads CASNSVQGGEQFF. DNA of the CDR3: TGCGCCAGCAACTCAGTCCAGGGGGGTGAGCAGTTCTTC.

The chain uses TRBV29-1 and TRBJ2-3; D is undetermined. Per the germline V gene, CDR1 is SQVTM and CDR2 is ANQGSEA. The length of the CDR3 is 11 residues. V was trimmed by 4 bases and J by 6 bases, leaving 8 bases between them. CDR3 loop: CSVVSGDTQYF. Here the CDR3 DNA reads TGCAGCGTTGTATCCGGGGATACGCAGTATTTT.

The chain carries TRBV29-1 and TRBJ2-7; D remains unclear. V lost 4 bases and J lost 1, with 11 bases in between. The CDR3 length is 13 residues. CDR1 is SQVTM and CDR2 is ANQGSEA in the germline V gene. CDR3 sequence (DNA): TGCAGCGTTGCGGTTGGCATGTCCTACGAGCAGTACTTC. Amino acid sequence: CSVAVGMSYEQYF.

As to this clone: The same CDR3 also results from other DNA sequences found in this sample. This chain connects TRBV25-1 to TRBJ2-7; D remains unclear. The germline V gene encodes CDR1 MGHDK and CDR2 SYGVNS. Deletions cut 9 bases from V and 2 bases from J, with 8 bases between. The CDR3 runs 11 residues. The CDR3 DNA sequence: TGTGCCAGTTCTCCGGCCTACGAGCAGTACTTC. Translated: CASSPAYEQYF.

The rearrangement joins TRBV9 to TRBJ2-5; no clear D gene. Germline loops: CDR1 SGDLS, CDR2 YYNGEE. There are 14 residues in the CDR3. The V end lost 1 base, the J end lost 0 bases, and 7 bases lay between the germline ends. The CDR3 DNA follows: TGTGCCAGCAGCGTATTGCTAAACCAAGAGACCCAGTACTTC. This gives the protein CASSVLLNQETQYF.

CDR3 protein: CASSPGTDSTDTQYF. The CDR3 nucleotides are TGTGCCAGCAGCCCCGGGACAGACAGCACAGATACGCAGTATTTT. The chain recombines TRBV7-9 with TRBJ2-3; TRBD1 aligns across 7 bases. The CDR3 has 15 amino acids. V was pared by 5 bases and J by 0 bases, with 5 bases of the junction left unmatched. The germline V gene encodes CDR1 SEHNR and CDR2 FQNEAQ (reference sequence).

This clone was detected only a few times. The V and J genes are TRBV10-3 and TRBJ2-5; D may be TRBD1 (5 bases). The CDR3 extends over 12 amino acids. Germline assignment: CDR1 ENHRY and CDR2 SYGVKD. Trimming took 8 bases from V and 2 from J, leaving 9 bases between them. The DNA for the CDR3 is TGTGCCATCTCAGGGATACAAGAGACCCAGTACTTC. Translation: CAISGIQETQYF.

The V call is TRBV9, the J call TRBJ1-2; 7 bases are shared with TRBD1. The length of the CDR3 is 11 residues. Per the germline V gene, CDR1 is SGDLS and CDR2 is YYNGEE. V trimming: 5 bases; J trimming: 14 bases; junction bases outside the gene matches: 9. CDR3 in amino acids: CASSFQGEFTF. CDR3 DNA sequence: TGTGCCAGCAGTTTTCAGGGGGAGTTTACCTTC.

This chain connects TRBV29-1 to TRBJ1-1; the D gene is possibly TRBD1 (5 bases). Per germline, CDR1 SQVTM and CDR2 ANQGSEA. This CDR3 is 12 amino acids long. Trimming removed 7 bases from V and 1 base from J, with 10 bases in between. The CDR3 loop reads CSAPTANTEAFF. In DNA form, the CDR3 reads TGCAGCGCCCCGACAGCGAACACTGAAGCTTTCTTT.

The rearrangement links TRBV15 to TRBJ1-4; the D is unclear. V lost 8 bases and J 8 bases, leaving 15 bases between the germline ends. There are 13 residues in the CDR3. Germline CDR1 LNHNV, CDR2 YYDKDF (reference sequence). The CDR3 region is CATSSPGREKLFF. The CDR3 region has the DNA TGTGCCACCTCGTCTCCCGGTAGGGAAAAACTGTTTTTT.

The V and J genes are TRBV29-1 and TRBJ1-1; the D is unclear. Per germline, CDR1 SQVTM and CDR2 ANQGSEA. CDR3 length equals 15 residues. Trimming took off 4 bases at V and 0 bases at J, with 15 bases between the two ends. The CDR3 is CSVVPTRQLNTEAFF. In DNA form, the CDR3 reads TGCAGCGTTGTCCCCACCCGGCAGCTGAACACTGAAGCTTTCTTT.

This CDR3 is CASSHREKGTEAFF. As DNA, the CDR3 is TGTGCCAGCAGCCACAGGGAAAAGGGGACTGAAGCTTTCTTT. The chain carries TRBV27 and TRBJ1-1; D is perhaps TRBD1 (6 bases). Per germline, CDR1 MNHEY and CDR2 SMNVEV (reference sequence). V dropped 6 bases and J dropped 5 bases, with 16 bases sitting between them. The CDR3 sequence is 14 residues long.